Listed here are 21 T cell receptor beta chains from one sample, sequenced in a study of PD-1 blockade in mismatch repair-deficient tumors. The assay was immunoSEQ multiplex PCR, and TCRdb's table has in-frame clones only and misses some. The table includes around 120,000 clones, around 83% detected once. This specimen consisted of peripheral blood, obtained 44 weeks after starting pembrolizumab. The receptor set was obtained from an adult with mismatch repair-deficient cancer.

This chain connects TRBV11-2 to TRBJ2-1, with 13 bases lining up with TRBD2. Germline assignment: CDR1 SGHAT and CDR2 FQNNGV. J gave up 5 bases and V 5 bases, and 9 bases lay outside the gene matches. There are 17 residues in the CDR3. CDR3 protein: CASSPRTSGSWHNEQFF. CDR3 in DNA: TGTGCCAGCAGCCCGAGGACTAGCGGGAGTTGGCACAATGAGCAGTTCTTC.

The V and J genes are TRBV10-2 and TRBJ2-6, with D perhaps TRBD2 (7 bases). The CDR3 loop spans 15 amino acids. The germline V and J ends were trimmed by 6 bases and 4 bases, with 13 bases remaining between them. The germline V gene has CDR1 WSHSY and CDR2 SAAADI. DNA of the CDR3: TGCGCCAGCAGGAGAGGGGGGGAAGGGGCCAACGTCCTGACTTTC. Translation gives CASRRGGEGANVLTF.

J is TRBJ1-2 and V is TRBV11-3; maybe TRBD1 (6 bases). Per germline, CDR1 SGHNT and CDR2 YENEEA. This CDR3 spans 14 amino acids. The V gene lost 4 bases and the J gene lost 8 bases, with 17 bases spanning the gap. The DNA for the CDR3 is TGTGCCAGCAGCTCATCAACAGGGAGGGACGGCTACACCTTC. Amino acids: CASSSSTGRDGYTF.

The CDR3 DNA follows: TGTGCCAGCAGCCAAGAGGCAGGGGTATACACTGAAGCTTTCTTT. Amino acids: CASSQEAGVYTEAFF. The V call is TRBV4-2, the J call TRBJ1-1, with D possibly TRBD1 on 6 matching bases. V shed 0 bases and J shed 3 bases, with 11 bases lying between them. The CDR3 has 15 amino acids. Germline lookup yields CDR1 LGHNA and CDR2 YNFKEQ.

The chain recombines TRBV6-1 with TRBJ2-7; perhaps TRBD1 as D (5 bases). The length of the CDR3 is 17 residues. The germline V gene has CDR1 MNHNS and CDR2 SASEGT. The ends were cut back, 2 bases at V and 2 bases at J, with 19 bases in the middle. CDR3 DNA sequence: TGTGCCAGCAGTGAAAGTCCAGGGCCCCCAGGGCCCTACGAGCAGTACTTC. Amino acids: CASSESPGPPGPYEQYF.

The chain joins TRBV28 to TRBJ2-7; 10 bases fit TRBD2. The CDR3 spans 17 residues. Germline loops: CDR1 MDHEN, CDR2 SYDVKM. V dropped 7 bases and J dropped 4; count of bases not matched to a gene: 16. CDR3 nucleotides: TGTGCCAGCACATCCCGATTCATAGCGGGAGGACCTTACGAGCAGTACTTC. This encodes CASTSRFIAGGPYEQYF. The variable domain in full, completed from reference TRBV28 and TRBJ2-7, reads DVKVTQSSRYLVKRTGEKVFLECVQDMDHENMFWYRQDPGLGLRLIYFSYDVKMKEKGDIPEGYSVSREKKERFSLILESASTNQTSMYLCASTSRFIAGGPYEQYFGPGTRLTVT.

This chain connects TRBV5-3 to TRBJ2-3; TRBD2 might be the D (5 bases). TRBV5-3 is flagged as an ORF with uncertain function. With 0 bases removed from V and 0 bases from J, the gap between germline ends came to 11 bases. The CDR3 length is 16 residues. The CDR3 DNA follows: TGTGCCAGAAGCTTGGTAACGGGGATGAGCACAGATACGCAGTATTTT. This translates into CARSLVTGMSTDTQYF.

This clone was seen a few times. Other DNA sequences in the same sample also yield this CDR3. The chain couples TRBV6-6 to TRBJ2-7, with D uncertain. CDR1 and CDR2 (germline): MNHNY, SVGAGI (reference sequence). The CDR3 contains 12 residues. Trimming pared 5 bases from V and 3 bases from J, leaving 8 bases between. CDR3 loop: CASSNTDYEQYF. The CDR3 DNA sequence: TGTGCCAGCAGTAACACAGACTACGAGCAGTACTTC.

The rearrangement joins TRBV5-6 to TRBJ2-5, with 8 bases aligning to TRBD2. V shed 3 bases and J 2 bases; nucleotides not matched to a gene: 9. Germline loops: CDR1 SGHDT, CDR2 YYEEEE. This CDR3 contains 16 residues. This CDR3 reads CASSYIGTSGQETQYF. As DNA, the CDR3 is TGTGCCAGCAGCTACATCGGAACTAGCGGACAAGAGACCCAGTACTTC.

The V gene is TRBV7-8, the J gene TRBJ2-7, with 9 positions matching TRBD1. CDR1 and CDR2 from the germline V gene are SGHVS and FQNEAQ. Unmatched junction bases numbered 11, after V lost 5 bases and J lost 3 bases. The CDR3 is made up of 16 amino acids. The CDR3 nucleotides read TGTGCCAGCAGCCCCTCCTTTACAGGGGGCCGCTACGAGCAGTACTTC. It is translated as CASSPSFTGGRYEQYF.

J is TRBJ2-2 and V is TRBV27, with 10 nucleotides matching TRBD2. The V gene's germline CDR1 is MNHEY and CDR2 SMNVEV (reference sequence). This CDR3 is built from 14 residues. Trimming took 5 bases from V and 6 from J; bases not matched to a gene: 3. Here the CDR3 DNA reads TGTGCCAGCAGTGCCACTAGCGGGGCCGGGGAGCTGTTTTTT. It yields the protein CASSATSGAGELFF.

V usage is TRBV5-6 and J usage is TRBJ1-1, with 8 bases that match TRBD1. V gave up 5 bases and J gave up 3 bases; unmatched junction bases: 3. CDR1 is SGHDT and CDR2 is YYEEEE in the germline V gene. CDR3 length equals 13 residues. The CDR3 DNA follows: TGTGCCAGCAGGGACAGGGATTACACTGAAGCTTTCTTT. Translation: CASRDRDYTEAFF.

The J gene is TRBJ2-7, the V gene TRBV27; 7 bases are a match to TRBD1. V lost 2 bases, J lost 2 bases, and 3 bases stayed unmatched. Germline values: CDR1 MNHEY, CDR2 SMNVEV (reference sequence). The CDR3 spans 14 residues. CDR3 sequence (DNA): TGTGCCAGCAGTTTAACAGGGGTGCCCTACGAGCAGTACTTC. This gives the protein CASSLTGVPYEQYF.

The V and J genes are TRBV2 and TRBJ1-2; 10 positions agree with TRBD1. The germline V gene has CDR1 SNHLY and CDR2 FYNNEI. The CDR3 totals 14 residues. Trimming at V came to 4 bases and at J to 3 bases, leaving 2 bases not matched to a gene. CDR3 in amino acids: CASSVGTGDYGYTF. CDR3 in DNA: TGTGCCAGCAGTGTGGGGACAGGGGACTATGGCTACACCTTC. Filled out from reference TRBV2 and TRBJ1-2, the complete variable domain reads EPEVTQTPSHQVTQMGQEVILRCVPISNHLYFYWYRQILGQKVEFLVSFYNNEISEKSEIFDDQFSVERPDGSNFTLKIRSTKLEDSAMYFCASSVGTGDYGYTFGSGTRLTVV.

This clone was picked up one time. The genes are TRBV10-2 and TRBJ2-7; no reliable D call. The germline V and J ends were trimmed by 5 bases and 7 bases, with 9 bases remaining between them. The CDR3 covers 11 residues. From germline, CDR1 is WSHSY and CDR2 SAAADI. This chain's CDR3 is CASSIREEQYF. The DNA for the CDR3 is TGCGCCAGCAGTATCCGAGAGGAGCAGTACTTC.

The chain combines TRBV27 with TRBJ2-2; a possible D gene is TRBD2 (5 bases). This CDR3 is built from 14 residues. With 3 bases removed from V and 1 base from J, the gap between germline ends came to 6 bases. Germline assignment: CDR1 MNHEY and CDR2 SMNVEV (reference sequence). CDR3 in DNA: TGTGCCAGCAGTTTGCGGGTGAACACCGGGGAGCTGTTTTTT. Translated: CASSLRVNTGELFF.

The CDR3 loop is CASSPRRKNTEAFF. As DNA, the CDR3 is TGTGCCAGCAGCCCGAGACGGAAGAACACTGAAGCTTTCTTT. This sequence joins TRBV7-9 and TRBJ1-1; D gene ambiguous. The germline gives CDR1 SEHNR, CDR2 FQNEAQ (reference sequence). This CDR3 contains 14 residues. The V gene lost 5 bases and the J gene lost 1 base, with 11 bases spanning the gap.

J is TRBJ2-3 and V is TRBV27; D possibly corresponds to TRBD1 (5 bases). V was trimmed by 0 bases and J by 2 bases, leaving 12 bases between them. This CDR3 is built from 16 residues. CDR1 and CDR2 (germline): MNHEY, SMNVEV (reference sequence). CDR3 sequence: CASSLSETEFTDTQYF. CDR3 sequence (DNA): TGTGCCAGCAGTTTATCGGAGACAGAATTCACAGATACGCAGTATTTT.

V and J are TRBV2 and TRBJ2-3, with TRBD2 identical over 7 bases. Unmatched junction bases numbered 4, after V lost 2 bases and J lost 2 bases. Germline V gene sequence: CDR1 SNHLY, CDR2 FYNNEI. The CDR3 loop spans 15 amino acids. The CDR3 coding sequence is TGTGCCAGCAGTGAAAGGGGAGGGCTCACAGATACGCAGTATTTT. Protein: CASSERGGLTDTQYF.

The chain recombines TRBV6-5 with TRBJ1-2; a possible D gene is TRBD1 (5 bases). The CDR3 sequence is 13 residues long. CDR1 is MNHEY and CDR2 is SVGAGI in the germline V gene. V lost 2 bases and J 8 bases, leaving 12 bases between the germline ends. The CDR3 sequence is CASSYTQGGGYTF. The CDR3 nucleotides read TGTGCCAGCAGTTACACCCAGGGCGGGGGCTACACCTTC.

V gene TRBV7-6 combines with J gene TRBJ2-3; D is undetermined. The germline V gene has CDR1 SGHVS and CDR2 FNYEAQ. The CDR3 is 14 amino acids. The V end lost 2 bases, the J end lost 2 bases, and 8 bases lay between the germline ends. The CDR3: CASSLSPNTDTQYF. The CDR3 bases are TGTGCCAGCAGCTTATCCCCTAACACAGATACGCAGTATTTT.